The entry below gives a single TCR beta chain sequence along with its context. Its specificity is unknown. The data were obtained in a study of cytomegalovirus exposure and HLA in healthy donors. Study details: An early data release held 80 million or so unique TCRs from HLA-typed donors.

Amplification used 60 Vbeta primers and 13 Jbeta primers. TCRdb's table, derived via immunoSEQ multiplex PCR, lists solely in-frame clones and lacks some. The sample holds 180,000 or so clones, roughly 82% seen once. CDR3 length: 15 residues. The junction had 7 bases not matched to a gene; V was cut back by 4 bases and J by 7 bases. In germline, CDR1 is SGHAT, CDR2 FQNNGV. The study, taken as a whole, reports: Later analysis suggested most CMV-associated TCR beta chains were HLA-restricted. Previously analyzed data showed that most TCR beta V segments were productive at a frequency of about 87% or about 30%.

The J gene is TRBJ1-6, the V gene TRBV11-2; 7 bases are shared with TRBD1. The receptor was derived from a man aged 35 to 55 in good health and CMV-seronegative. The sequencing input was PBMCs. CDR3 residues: CASSSPTGVNSPLHF. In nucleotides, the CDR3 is TGTGCCAGCAGCTCGCCCACAGGGGTCAATTCACCCCTCCACTTT.